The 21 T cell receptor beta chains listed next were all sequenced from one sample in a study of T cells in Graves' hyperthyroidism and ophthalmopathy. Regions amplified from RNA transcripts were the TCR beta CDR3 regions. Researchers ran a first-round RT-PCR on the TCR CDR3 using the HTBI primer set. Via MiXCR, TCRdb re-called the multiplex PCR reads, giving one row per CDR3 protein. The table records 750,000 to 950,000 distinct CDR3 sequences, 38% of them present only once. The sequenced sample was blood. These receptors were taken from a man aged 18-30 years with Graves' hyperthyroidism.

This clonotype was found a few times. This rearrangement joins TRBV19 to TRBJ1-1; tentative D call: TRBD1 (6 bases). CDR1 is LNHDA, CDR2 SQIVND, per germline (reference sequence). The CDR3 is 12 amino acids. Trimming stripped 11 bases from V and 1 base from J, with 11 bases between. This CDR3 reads CAARGGNTEAFF. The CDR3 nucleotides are TGTGCCGCCAGGGGAGGGAACACTGAAGCTTTCTTT.

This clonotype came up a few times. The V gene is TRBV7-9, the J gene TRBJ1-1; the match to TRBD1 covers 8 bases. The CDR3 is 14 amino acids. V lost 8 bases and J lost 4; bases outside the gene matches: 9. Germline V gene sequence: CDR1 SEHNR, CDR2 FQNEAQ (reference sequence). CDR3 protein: CASEGAGGVTEAFF. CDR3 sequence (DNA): TGTGCCAGCGAAGGGGCAGGGGGCGTCACTGAAGCTTTCTTT.

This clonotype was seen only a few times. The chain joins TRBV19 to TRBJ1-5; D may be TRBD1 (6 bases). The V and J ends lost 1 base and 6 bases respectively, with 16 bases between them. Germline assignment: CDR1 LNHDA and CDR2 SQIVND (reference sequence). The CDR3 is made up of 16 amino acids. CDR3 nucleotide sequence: TGTGCCAGTAGTATAGCCCCGGGGGCTGTCGGTCAGCCCCAGCATTTT. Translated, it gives CASSIAPGAVGQPQHF.

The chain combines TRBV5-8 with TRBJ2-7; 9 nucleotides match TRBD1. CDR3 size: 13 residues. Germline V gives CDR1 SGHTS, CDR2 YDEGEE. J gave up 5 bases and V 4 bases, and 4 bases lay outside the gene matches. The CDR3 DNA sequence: TGTGCCAGCAGCCGACAGGGGGTCAACGAGCAGTACTTC. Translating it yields CASSRQGVNEQYF.

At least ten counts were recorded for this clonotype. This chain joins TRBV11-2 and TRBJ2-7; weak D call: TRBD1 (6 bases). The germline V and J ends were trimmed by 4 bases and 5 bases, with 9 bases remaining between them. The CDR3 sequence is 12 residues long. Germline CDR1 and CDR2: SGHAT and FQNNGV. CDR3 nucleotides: TGTGCCAGCAGCTACAGGGAAGACGAGCAGTACTTC. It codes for CASSYREDEQYF.

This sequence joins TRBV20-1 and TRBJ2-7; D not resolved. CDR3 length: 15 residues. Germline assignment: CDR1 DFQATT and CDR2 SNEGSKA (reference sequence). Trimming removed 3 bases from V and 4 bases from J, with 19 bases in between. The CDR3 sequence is CSASYPDQRRYEQYF. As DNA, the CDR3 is TGCAGTGCTAGCTACCCGGACCAGAGACGATACGAGCAGTACTTC.

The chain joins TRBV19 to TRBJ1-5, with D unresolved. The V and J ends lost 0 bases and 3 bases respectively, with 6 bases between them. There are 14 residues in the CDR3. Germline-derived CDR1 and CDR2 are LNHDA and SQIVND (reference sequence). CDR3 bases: TGTGCCAGTAGTATAGAAGCGGACAATCAGCCCCAGCATTTT. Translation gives CASSIEADNQPQHF.

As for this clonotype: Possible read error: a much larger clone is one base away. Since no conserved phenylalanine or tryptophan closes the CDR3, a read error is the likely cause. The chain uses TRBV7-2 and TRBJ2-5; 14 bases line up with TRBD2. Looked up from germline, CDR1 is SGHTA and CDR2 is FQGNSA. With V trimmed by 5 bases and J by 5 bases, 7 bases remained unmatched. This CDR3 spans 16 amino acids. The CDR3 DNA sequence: TGTGCCAGCAGCCTAGGACTAGCGGGGGGCGGGGAGACCCAGTACCTC. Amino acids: CASSLGLAGGGETQYL.

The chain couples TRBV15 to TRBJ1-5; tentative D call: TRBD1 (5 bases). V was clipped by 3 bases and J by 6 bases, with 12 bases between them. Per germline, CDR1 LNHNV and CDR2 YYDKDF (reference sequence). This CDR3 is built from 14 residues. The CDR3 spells CATSSETGGQPQHF. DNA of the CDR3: TGTGCCACCAGCAGTGAAACGGGGGGTCAGCCCCAGCATTTT.

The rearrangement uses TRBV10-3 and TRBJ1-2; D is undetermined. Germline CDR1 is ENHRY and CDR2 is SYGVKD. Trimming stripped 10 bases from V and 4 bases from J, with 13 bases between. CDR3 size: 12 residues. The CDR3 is CATVRRSYGYTF. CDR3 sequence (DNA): TGTGCCACCGTCCGGAGGTCCTATGGCTACACCTTC.

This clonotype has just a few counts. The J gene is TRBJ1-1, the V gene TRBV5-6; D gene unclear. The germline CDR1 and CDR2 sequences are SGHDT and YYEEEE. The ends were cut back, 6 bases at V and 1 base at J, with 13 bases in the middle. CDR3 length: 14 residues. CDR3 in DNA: TGTGCCAGCATGCTGGGGAGAGCGAACACTGAAGCTTTCTTT. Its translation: CASMLGRANTEAFF.

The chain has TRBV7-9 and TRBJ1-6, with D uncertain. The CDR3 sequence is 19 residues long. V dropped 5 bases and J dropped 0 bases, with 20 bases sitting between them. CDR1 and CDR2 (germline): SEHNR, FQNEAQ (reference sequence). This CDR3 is CASSPQDGLKSSYNSPLHF. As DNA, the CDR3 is TGTGCCAGCAGCCCGCAGGACGGCCTGAAGAGCTCCTATAATTCACCCCTCCACTTT.

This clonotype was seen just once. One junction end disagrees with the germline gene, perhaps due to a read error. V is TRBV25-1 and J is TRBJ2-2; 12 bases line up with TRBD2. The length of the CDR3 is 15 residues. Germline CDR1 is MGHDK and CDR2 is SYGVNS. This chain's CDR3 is CASSGLAGEAGELFF. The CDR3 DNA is TGTGCCAGCAGTGGACTAGCGGGAGAGGCCGGGGAGCTATTTTTT.

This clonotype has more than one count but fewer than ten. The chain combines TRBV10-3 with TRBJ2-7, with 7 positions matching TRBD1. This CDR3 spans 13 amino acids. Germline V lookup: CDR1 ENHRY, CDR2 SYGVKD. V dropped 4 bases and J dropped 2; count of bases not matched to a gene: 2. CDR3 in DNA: TGTGCCATCAGTGTAGACAGGGCCTACGAGCAGTACTTC. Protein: CAISVDRAYEQYF.

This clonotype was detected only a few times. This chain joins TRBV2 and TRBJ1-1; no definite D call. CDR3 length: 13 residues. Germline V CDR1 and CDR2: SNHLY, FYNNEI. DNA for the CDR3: TGTGCTACGCATGAGGCTCTGAACACTGAAGCTTTCTTT. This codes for CATHEALNTEAFF.

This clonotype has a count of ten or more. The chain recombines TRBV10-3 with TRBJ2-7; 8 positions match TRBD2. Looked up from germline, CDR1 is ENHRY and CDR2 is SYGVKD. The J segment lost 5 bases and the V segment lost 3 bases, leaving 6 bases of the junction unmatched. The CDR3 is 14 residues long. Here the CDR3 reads CAISDDVGGDEQYF. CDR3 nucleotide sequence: TGTGCCATCAGTGATGACGTCGGGGGGGACGAGCAGTACTTC.

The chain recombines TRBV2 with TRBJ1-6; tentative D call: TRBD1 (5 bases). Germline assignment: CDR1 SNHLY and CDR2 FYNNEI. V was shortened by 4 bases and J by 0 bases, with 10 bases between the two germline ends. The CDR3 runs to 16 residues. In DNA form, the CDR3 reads TGTGCCAGCAGTGTCGGGGGGGGCTCCTATAATTCACCCCTCCACTTT. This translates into CASSVGGGSYNSPLHF.

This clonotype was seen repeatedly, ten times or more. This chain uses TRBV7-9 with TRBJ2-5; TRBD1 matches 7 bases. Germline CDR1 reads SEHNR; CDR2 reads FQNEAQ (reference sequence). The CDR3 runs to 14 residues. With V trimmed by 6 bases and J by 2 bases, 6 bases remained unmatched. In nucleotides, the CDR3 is TGTGCCAGCAGTCAATCGACAGGGCAAGAGACCCAGTACTTC. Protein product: CASSQSTGQETQYF.

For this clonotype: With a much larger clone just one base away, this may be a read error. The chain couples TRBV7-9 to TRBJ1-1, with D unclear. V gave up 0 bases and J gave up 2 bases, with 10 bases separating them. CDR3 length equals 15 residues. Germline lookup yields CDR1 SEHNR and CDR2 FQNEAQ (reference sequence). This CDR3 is CASSLAETLNTEAFF. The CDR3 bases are TGTGCCAGCAGCTTAGCCGAGACACTAAACACTGAAGCTTTCTTT.

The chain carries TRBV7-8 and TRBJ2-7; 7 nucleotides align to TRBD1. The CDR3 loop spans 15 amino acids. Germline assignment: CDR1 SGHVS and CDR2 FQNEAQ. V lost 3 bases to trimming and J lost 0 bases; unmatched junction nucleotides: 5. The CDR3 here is CASSFLGTASYEQYF. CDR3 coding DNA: TGTGCCAGCAGCTTTTTAGGGACAGCCTCCTACGAGCAGTACTTC. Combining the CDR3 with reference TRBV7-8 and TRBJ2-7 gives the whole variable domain GAGVSQSPRYKVAKRGQDVALRCDPISGHVSLFWYQQALGQGPEFLTYFQNEAQLDKSGLPSDRFFAERPEGSVSTLKIQRTQQEDSAVYLCASSFLGTASYEQYFGPGTRLTVT.

CDR3 protein: CSARGTGGSSPLHF. The CDR3 coding sequence is TGCAGTGCTAGAGGTACAGGAGGTTCTTCACCCCTCCACTTT. V gene TRBV20-1 combines with J gene TRBJ1-6, with a possible D match to TRBD1 (5 bases). Germline V CDR1 and CDR2: DFQATT, SNEGSKA (reference sequence). The CDR3 spans 14 residues. Between the trimmed V and J ends, which lost 1 base and 9 bases, there was a span of 13 bases.